This TCR beta chain was captured by sequencing in a study of T cell responses to AZD1222 COVID-19 vaccine. In germline, CDR1 is SQVTM, CDR2 ANQGSEA. This CDR3 has 13 amino acids. The ends were cut back, 7 bases at V and 8 bases at J, with 20 bases in the middle. Only one count was recorded for this clone. Its antigen remains unidentified. Study-wide findings and caveats: Among spike-specific TCRs, nearly half reportedly target unmutated variant regions. The CD4 TCRs associated with vaccination extended across spike and predominated at 160-218 and 743-854. Spike-specific TCR breadth and depth went up after people got two AZD1222 doses. Clonal diversity was possibly underestimated, and white British individuals and females predominated among donors.

The protocol was immunoSEQ multiplex PCR, while the TCRdb copy is restricted to in-frame clones and leaves out a portion. The table includes 170,000 or so clones, about nine tenths detected once. The V call is TRBV29-1, the J call TRBJ1-2, with a weak D call TRBD1 (6 bases). This TCR was recovered from an adult in good health. The sequencing here drew on peripheral blood, taken on day 0 of AZD1222 vaccination. The CDR3, as DNA: TGCAGCGCACTACAGGGTAGGATTGAGGGCTACACCTTC. Translating it yields CSALQGRIEGYTF.